This T cell receptor (beta chain) derives from a study of blood T cell repertoires in COVID-19. Across the whole study: Acute and convalescent COVID-19 samples came from the United States, Italy and Spain.

Authors' analysis steps: Reference gene primers were amplified, and this amplification served to estimate nucleated cell counts. Sequenced by immunoSEQ multiplex PCR; TCRdb stores in-frame clones only, minus some. From that table come the V and J calls and clone size; the DNA was used to work out D and trimming. The sample lists about 120,000 clones, 86% occurring once. CDR3 length: 15 amino acids. V lost 2 bases, J lost 3 bases, and 6 bases stayed unmatched. Germline V gene lookup returns CDR1 MNHNY and CDR2 SVGAGI (reference sequence). The chain is built from TRBV6-6 and TRBJ1-2; 7 bases agree with TRBD1. The TCR sequence derives from a man between 70 and 80 years old who had recovered from COVID-19. The sample consisted of peripheral blood. CDR3 sequence: CASSYLDRPHYGYTF. CDR3 coding DNA: TGTGCCAGCAGTTACCTGGACAGGCCCCACTATGGCTACACCTTC.